This TCR beta chain was recovered during a study of cytomegalovirus exposure and HLA in healthy donors (TCRdb year 2017). About the study as a whole: According to an earlier analysis of 587 of the donors, about 190 million T cells yielded 90 million to 130 million unique TCR beta sequences and around 280 Gb of sequence data. Across roughly 420 genotyped donors of the cohort, an average of roughly 250,000 unique TCR beta nucleotide sequences per donor were sequenced, and 15% to 20% of those sequences were non-productive. To predict cytomegalovirus infection status, the study brought together high-throughput TCR immunosequencing, statistical association of individual TCRs with disease status, and machine learning. Typing coverage varied by locus: roughly 629-640 donors for A, B, C, DRB1 and DQB1; roughly 520 for DQA1; some 610 for DPA1; around 450 for DPB1. Roughly 5 DR-DQ haplotypes were treated as single units for association and clustering because of strong linkage in the cohort. The aim of the study was to test whether cataloging public T cell receptors could identify signatures of past pathogen exposure. In a later genetic analysis, genome-wide SNP genotypes for about three fifths of the roughly 670 donors were used, and that subset was treated as a discovery cohort. The genetic ancestry cluster associated with self-reported Caucasian donors included around 76% of the roughly 360 genotyped donors. Along with the approximately 670-subject first cohort, a separate validation cohort of over a hundred different subjects was used. An early release covering roughly 600 HLA-typed donors comprised about 290 gigabases of sequencing data and some 79 million unique TCR sequences. Every repertoire in the discovery cohort had been generated on one and the same sequencing platform. HLA typing included class I and class II loci at four-digit resolution. An earlier analysis of a few hundred of the donors applied high-throughput TCR beta sequencing to assess whether each TCR beta V gene segment acted as functional or pseudogenic. Using immunosequencing, the study profiled T cell repertoires from 500 to 800 subjects and related those repertoires to cytomegalovirus serostatus. Rather than using new phenotypic data, the later analysis identified candidate immune exposures from TCR beta sequences and from how often those sequences occurred across donors. To study patterns of TCR occurrence, a later analysis re-analyzed previously published TCR beta repertoires from several hundred donors and added high-resolution HLA genotyping. Donor age, sex, ethnicity and CMV serostatus were compiled alongside the repertoire data. The investigation overall reported the following: Three of the identified cytomegalovirus-associated TCR beta chains were confirmed in vitro to be specific for cytomegalovirus antigens. HLA typing was unavailable for some donors at each locus, so association tests used only the typed subset. According to a later genetic analysis, donors in an Asian-associated ancestry cluster had fewer N-insertions in productive TCRs than the approximately 700-donor mean. In an earlier analysis of approximately 590 of the donors, most TCR beta V segments were observed in productive rearrangements about 87% or about 30% of the time, broadly matching IMGT annotations. When HLA alleles, especially DR and DQ, strongly co-occurred, TCR associations were difficult to assign to individual alleles. This cohort had only TCR beta chains sequenced, and the lack of alpha or paired-chain data limited which features could be detected. In a later analysis, the rate of TCR association differed among HLA loci, with DRB1 alleles having the most associated TCRs and HLA-C alleles having the fewest. In the study, approximately 150 TCR beta chains were listed as associated with cytomegalovirus. Most TCR sequences were seen in very few donors, while some public TCRs were found in many individuals. The authors suggested that the approach could potentially be extended to other disease states and immunological phenotypes. CMV serostatus was the only immune exposure information available for the cohort. In a later analysis, several top co-occurrence clusters were reported to appear linked to parvovirus B19, influenza, CMV and Epstein-Barr virus. Specific HLA alleles were associated with 15,000 to 20,000 TCR beta sequences at a false discovery rate of 0.05 in a later analysis. Presence/absence analyses assumed roughly uniform sequencing depth across donors, an assumption that may not hold. Most CMV-associated TCR beta chains appeared to be HLA-restricted in a later analysis, and the HLA associations seemed to be driven largely by CMV exposure. A later genetic analysis associated a missense DCLRE1C variant with V-gene and J-gene trimming of TCR beta chains, and an independent cohort replicated the association. A further reported finding was that TCR beta sequences accurately predicted the HLA-A and HLA-B alleles for most subjects in the first cohort. Some IMGT-functional V segments, including TRBV6-2 and TRBV6-3, could not be distinguished by the 87-base-pair reads and were therefore excluded. Because counts were too low, roughly 17 rarely observed V segments, including chromosome 9 orphons, were left out of the earlier analysis of some 600 of the donors. Correlated functional status among segregating V segments might be attributable to linkage disequilibrium, but an unknown experimental factor could not be ruled out. Compared with equally common non-associated chains, HLA-associated TCR beta chains in a later analysis were more clonally expanded and had lower generation probabilities. The classifier was reported to diagnose cytomegalovirus status with high specificity and sensitivity in both the original and validation cohorts. A cluster of highly shared sequence variants was judged likely to be a technical artifact of the sequencing pipeline.

A remark on this clone: Its binding antigen is unknown. The sample holds no much larger clone one base away, and base qualities are not on file.

The cohort consisted of 666 healthy bone marrow donors. At the time of sampling, every cohort member was nominally healthy, though immune exposures that went unrecorded were likely present. The donor tested CMV seronegative and was one of the 352 seronegative cohort members. Every donor gave a peripheral blood sample, and the peripheral blood mononuclear cells from that sample were used for TCR beta sequencing. The Qiagen DNeasy Blood Extraction Kit was used to extract genomic DNA from the blood cell samples. The CDR3 starts with the cysteine, ends with the phenylalanine, and has 17 residues. The only DNA kept is the CDR3, 51 bases in frame from the first base. From a lookup of the germline V gene (reference sequence), CDR1 and CDR2 are PRHDT and FYEKMQ. V and J are trimmed by 1 base and 6 bases, and the gene matches miss 9 bases of the junction. Libraries were made using the immunoSEQ multiplex PCR assay. For the multiplex PCR, a mixture combining 60 forward primers for TCR Vbeta segments and 13 reverse primers for TCR Jbeta segments was used. Amplification of the CDR3 region of rearranged TCR beta genes was performed with a multiplex PCR assay on genomic DNA. Amplified TCR beta libraries were sequenced as 87-base-pair reads on the Illumina HiSeq System. The authors' analysis ran thus. In a later analysis, around 80 million unique TCR beta chains were counted across the roughly 670 repertoires, and some 10 million of these chains were shared by at least two donors. A nearest-neighbor algorithm error-corrected the raw reads and collapsed the reads into unique sequences, merging closely related sequences to remove PCR and sequencing errors. CDR3 sequences were aligned to IMGT reference sequences to assign V, D and J gene segments. Each retained sequence needed at least a six-nucleotide match to both a V gene segment and a J gene segment. A rearrangement was called productive if the CDR3 had no stop codons and remained in frame with V and J, and every other rearrangement was called non-productive. Following IMGT convention, CDR3 was defined as the stretch from the second conserved V-encoded cysteine up to the conserved J-encoded phenylalanine. Sequences without an unambiguous match to a single V gene segment were excluded from the earlier analysis of about 600 of the donors. An earlier analysis of 587 of the donors classified V segments as functional when productive rearrangements were above 56.7% and as segregating when the standard deviation between donors was above 5%. To diagnose cytomegalovirus status from the catalog of TCR beta chain sequences, a statistical classification framework was built. A later analysis assigned V and J genes by comparing TCR nucleotide sequences with IMGT/GENE-DB human TR gene sequences. In a later analysis, CDR3 sequences and most-parsimonious VDJ recombination scenarios were assigned using the TCRdist pipeline. A later analysis defined each TCR beta chain by its CDR3 amino acid sequence plus V-gene family, and excluded reads lacking a unique V-gene family. In a later analysis, approximately 590 highly shared, low-generation-probability nucleotide sequences were removed to address suspected cross-contamination and a sequencing artifact. In a later analysis, a clonal expansion index was calculated for each public chain from normalized within-repertoire ranks of inferred template counts. A later analysis computed generation probabilities with a VDJ recombination model fitted to out-of-frame rearrangements, and checked the results against IGoR. A later analysis scored TCR-TCR, TCR-HLA and TCR-CMV co-occurrence with hypergeometric tests, applying a repertoire-size bias correction to TCR pairs. In a later analysis, false discovery rates were estimated by permuting HLA or CMV assignments 20 times. In a later analysis, co-occurring TCRs were grouped with DBSCAN, and TCRdist sequence similarity was added when clustering was performed within HLA-allele-positive subsets. Co-occurrence clustering excluded repertoires with fewer than 30,000 or more than 120,000 public chains, plus five with anomalous nucleotide sharing. Held by TCRdb, this immuneACCESS table contains in-frame sequences only and omits some clones. Under half of the omission traces to an unresolved V gene where checked; the cause of the rest is unknown. The DNA was the basis for D and trimming; V, J and clone size are from that table. This sample lists roughly 200,000 clones; approximately 80% were detected once. Around 0.52% of the sample is held by the ten biggest clonotypes.

The receptor was isolated from a woman aged 45 to 65 in good health and CMV-seronegative. The chain couples TRBV13 to TRBJ2-1; TRBD2 fits 10 bases in the junction. What was sequenced was PBMCs. The CDR3 sequence is CASSLVLAGLLGNEQFF. The nucleotide sequence reads TGTGCCAGCAGCTTAGTACTAGCGGGACTGCTGGGCAATGAGCAGTTCTTC.